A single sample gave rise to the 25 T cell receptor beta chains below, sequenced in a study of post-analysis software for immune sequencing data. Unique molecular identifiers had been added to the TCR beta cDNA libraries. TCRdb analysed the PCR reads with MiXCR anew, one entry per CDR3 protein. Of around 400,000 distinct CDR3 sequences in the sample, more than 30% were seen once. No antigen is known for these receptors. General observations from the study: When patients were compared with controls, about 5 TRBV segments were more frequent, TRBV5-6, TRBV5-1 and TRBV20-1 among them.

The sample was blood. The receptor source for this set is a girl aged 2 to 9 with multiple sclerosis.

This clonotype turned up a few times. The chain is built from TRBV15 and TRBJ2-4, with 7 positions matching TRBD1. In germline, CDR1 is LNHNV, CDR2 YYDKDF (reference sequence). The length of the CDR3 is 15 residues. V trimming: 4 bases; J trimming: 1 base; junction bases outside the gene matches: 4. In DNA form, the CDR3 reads TGTGCCACCAGCATCACAGGGGCGGCCAAAAACATTCAGTACTTC. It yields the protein CATSITGAAKNIQYF. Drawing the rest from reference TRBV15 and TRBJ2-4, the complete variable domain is DAMVIQNPRYQVTQFGKPVTLSCSQTLNHNVMYWYQQKSSQAPKLLFHYYDKDFNNEADTPDNFQSRRPNTSFCFLDIRSPGLGDTAMYLCATSITGAAKNIQYFGAGTRLSVL.

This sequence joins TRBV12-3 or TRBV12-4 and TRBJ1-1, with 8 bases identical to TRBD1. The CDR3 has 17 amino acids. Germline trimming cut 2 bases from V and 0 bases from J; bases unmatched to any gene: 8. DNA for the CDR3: TGTGCCAGCAGTTTAAGGCCAGGGGGCTACGTGAACACTGAAGCTTTCTTT. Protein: CASSLRPGGYVNTEAFF.

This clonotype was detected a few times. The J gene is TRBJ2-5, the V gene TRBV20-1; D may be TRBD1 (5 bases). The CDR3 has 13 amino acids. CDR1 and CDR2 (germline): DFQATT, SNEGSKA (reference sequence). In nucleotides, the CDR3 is TGCAGCGGATCTCAGGGATGGGAAGAGACCCAGTACTTC. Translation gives CSGSQGWEETQYF.

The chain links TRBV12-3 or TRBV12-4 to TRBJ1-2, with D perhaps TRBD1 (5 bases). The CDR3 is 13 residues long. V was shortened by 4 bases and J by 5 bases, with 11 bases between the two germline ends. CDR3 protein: CASSSQGEYGYTF. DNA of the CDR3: TGTGCCAGCAGTTCGCAGGGTGAATATGGCTACACCTTC.

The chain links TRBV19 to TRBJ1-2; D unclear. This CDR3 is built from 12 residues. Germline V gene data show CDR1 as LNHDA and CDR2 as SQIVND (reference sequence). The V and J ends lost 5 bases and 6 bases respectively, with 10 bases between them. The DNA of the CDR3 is TGTGCCAGTAGTTTGGAGGGCAATGGCTACACCTTC. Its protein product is CASSLEGNGYTF.

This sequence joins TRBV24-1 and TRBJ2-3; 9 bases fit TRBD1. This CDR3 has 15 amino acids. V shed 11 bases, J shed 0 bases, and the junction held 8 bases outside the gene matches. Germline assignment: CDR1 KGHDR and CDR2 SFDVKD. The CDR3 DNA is TGTGCCATCGGGACAGGGTGGCCAAGCACAGATACGCAGTATTTT. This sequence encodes CAIGTGWPSTDTQYF.

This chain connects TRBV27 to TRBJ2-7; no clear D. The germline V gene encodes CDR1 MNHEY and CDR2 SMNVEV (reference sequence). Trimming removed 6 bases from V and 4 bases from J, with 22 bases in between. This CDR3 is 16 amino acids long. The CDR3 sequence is CASSLNAPTSLYEQYF. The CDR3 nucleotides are TGTGCCAGCAGCCTAAACGCGCCTACATCTCTATACGAGCAGTACTTC.

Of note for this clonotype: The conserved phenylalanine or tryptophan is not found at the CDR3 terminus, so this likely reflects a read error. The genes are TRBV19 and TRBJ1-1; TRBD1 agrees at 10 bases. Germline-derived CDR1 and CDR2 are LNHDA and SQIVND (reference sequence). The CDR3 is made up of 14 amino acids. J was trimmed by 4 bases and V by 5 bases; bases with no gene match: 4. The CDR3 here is CASSFDRGLTEAFS. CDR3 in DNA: TGTGCCAGTAGTTTTGACAGGGGGCTCACTGAAGCTTTCTCT.

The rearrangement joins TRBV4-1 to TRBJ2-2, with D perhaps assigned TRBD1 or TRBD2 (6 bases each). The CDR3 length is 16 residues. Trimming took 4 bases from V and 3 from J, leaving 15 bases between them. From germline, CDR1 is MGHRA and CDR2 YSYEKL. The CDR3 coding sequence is TGCGCCAGCAGCCCTCCCGGAGGGGGGCACACCGGGGAGCTGTTTTTT. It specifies CASSPPGGGHTGELFF.

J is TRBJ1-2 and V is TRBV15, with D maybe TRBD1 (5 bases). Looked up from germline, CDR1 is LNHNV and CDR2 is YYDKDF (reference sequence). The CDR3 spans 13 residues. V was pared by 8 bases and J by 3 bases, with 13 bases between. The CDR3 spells CATEQPGYYGYTF. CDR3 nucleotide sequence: TGTGCCACCGAACAACCAGGGTACTATGGCTACACCTTC.

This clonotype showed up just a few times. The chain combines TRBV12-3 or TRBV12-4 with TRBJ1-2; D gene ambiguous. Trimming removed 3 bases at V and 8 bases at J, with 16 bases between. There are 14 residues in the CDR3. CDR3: CASSFTTDVKGYTF. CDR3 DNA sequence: TGTGCCAGCAGTTTCACTACGGACGTGAAAGGCTACACCTTC.

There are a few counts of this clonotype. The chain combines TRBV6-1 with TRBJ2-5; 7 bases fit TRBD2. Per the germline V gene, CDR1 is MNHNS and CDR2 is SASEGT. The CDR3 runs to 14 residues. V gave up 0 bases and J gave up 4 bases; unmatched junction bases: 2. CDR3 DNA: TGTGCCAGCAGTGAAGCGGGGGGGATAGAGACCCAGTACTTC. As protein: CASSEAGGIETQYF.

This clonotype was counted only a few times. The CDR3 region is CASSLDRQTSYTF. The CDR3 nucleotides are TGTGCCAGCAGTTTGGACAGACAGACGAGCTACACCTTC. The chain carries TRBV28 and TRBJ1-2; the D gene is possibly TRBD1 (6 bases). This CDR3 contains 13 residues. Germline lookup yields CDR1 MDHEN and CDR2 SYDVKM. Trimming took 3 bases from V and 9 from J, leaving 14 bases between them.

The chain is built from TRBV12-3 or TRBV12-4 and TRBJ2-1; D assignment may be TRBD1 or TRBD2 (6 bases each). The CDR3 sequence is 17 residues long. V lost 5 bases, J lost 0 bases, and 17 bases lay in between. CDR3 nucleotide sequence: TGTGCCAGCAGTCCCCAAAGGGGGAGGAACTCCTACAATGAGCAGTTCTTC. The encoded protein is CASSPQRGRNSYNEQFF.

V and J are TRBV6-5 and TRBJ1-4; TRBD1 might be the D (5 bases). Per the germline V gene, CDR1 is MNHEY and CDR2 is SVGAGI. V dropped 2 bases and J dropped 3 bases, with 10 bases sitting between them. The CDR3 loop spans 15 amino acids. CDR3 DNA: TGTGCCAGCAGTTACAGTCAGGGCTCTAATGAAAAACTGTTTTTT. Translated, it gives CASSYSQGSNEKLFF.

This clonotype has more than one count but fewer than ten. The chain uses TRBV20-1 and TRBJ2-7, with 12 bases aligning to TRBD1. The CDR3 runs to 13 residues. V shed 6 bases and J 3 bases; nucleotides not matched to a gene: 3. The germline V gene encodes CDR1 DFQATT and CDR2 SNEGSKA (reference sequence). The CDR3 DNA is TGCAGTGCATGGGACAGGGGGCTCTACGAGCAGTACTTC. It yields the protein CSAWDRGLYEQYF.

The CDR3 sequence is CASGLRPGQGHEQYF. The CDR3, as DNA: TGTGCCAGCGGCCTGCGTCCGGGACAGGGCCACGAGCAGTACTTC. This chain uses TRBV7-3 with TRBJ2-5, with 9 bases matching TRBD1. The DNA end lines up better with TRBJ2-7; the J call may be wrong. This CDR3 region has 15 residues. Germline V gives CDR1 SGHTA, CDR2 FQGTGA.

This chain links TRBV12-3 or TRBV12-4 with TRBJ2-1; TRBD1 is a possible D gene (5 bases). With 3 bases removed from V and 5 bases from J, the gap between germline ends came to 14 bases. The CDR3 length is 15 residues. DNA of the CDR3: TGTGCCAGCAGTTTCGGTATAGCAGGGAACAATGAGCAGTTCTTC. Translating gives CASSFGIAGNNEQFF.

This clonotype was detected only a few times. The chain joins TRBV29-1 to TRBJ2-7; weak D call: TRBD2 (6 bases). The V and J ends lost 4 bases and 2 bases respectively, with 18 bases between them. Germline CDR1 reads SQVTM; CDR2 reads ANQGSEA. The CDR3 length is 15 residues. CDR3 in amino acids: CSVGPALTGAYEQYF. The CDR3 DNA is TGCAGCGTTGGCCCCGCTTTAACGGGAGCCTACGAGCAGTACTTC.

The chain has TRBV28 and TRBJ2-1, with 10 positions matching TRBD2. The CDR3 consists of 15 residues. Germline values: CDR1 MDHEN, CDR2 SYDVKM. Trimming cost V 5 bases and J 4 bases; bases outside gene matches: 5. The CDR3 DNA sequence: TGTGCCAGCAGTGGCACTAGCGGGGCTTACAATGAGCAGTTCTTC. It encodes CASSGTSGAYNEQFF.

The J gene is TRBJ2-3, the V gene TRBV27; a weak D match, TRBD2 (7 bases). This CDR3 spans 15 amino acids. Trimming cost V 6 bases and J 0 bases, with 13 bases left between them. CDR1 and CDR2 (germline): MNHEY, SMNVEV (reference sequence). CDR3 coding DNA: TGTGCCAGCAGAGGGGGGGAGCGGAGCACAGATACGCAGTATTTT. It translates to CASRGGERSTDTQYF.

CDR3 residues: CASSSRDSSSYNSPLHF. The CDR3 DNA sequence: TGCGCCAGCAGCTCTAGAGATTCGAGCTCCTATAATTCACCCCTCCACTTT. V is TRBV5-1 and J is TRBJ1-6, with no clear D. V dropped 3 bases and J dropped 0 bases, with 13 bases sitting between them. CDR3 length: 17 residues. Germline V gene sequence: CDR1 SGHRS, CDR2 YFSETQ. The complete variable domain, with remaining parts taken from reference TRBV5-1 and TRBJ1-6, reads KAGVTQTPRYLIKTRGQQVTLSCSPISGHRSVSWYQQTPGQGLQFLFEYFSETQRNKGNFPGRFSGRQFSNSRSEMNVSTLELGDSALYLCASSSRDSSSYNSPLHFGNGTRLTVT.

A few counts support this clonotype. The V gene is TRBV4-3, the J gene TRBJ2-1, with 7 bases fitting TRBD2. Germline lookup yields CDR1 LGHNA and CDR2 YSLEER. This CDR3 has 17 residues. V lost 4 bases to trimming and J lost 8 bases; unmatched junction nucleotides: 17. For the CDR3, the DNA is TGCGCCAGCAGCCCTGAGCGGGGCAGGGCGACCAGGGATGAGCAGTTCTTC. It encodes CASSPERGRATRDEQFF.

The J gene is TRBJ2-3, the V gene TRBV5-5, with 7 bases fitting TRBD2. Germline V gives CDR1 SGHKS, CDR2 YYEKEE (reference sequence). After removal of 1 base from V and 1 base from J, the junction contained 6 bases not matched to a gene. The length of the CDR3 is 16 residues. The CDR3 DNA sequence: TGTGCCAGCAGCTTGCTTAGCGGGCTACGCACAGATACGCAGTATTTT. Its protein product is CASSLLSGLRTDTQYF.

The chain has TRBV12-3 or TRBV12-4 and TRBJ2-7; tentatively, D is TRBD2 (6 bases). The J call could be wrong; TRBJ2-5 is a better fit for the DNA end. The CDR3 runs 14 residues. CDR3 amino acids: CASSLYLGSETQYF. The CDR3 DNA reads TGTGCCAGCAGTTTATATCTCGGGAGTGAGACCCAGTACTTC.